This is a list of T cell receptor beta chains from one sample in a study of shared clonotypes between healthy human individuals. TCRdb's table, derived via immunoSEQ multiplex PCR, lists solely in-frame clones and lacks some. The table shows around 2,000,000 clones, with about 94% occurring only once. What was sequenced was naive CD8+ T cells sorted from blood. The receptors come from a young man in good health. Both conserved end residues are part of each CDR3. A D gene is named only where the DNA matches it firmly. The size field is filled for only some rows; it gives once, few, many or a size class.

D: TRBD2; length: 17; V: TRBV5-1; J: TRBJ2-3; size: -; CDR3: CASSSHRGLAGVDTQYF; DNA: TGCGCCAGCAGCTCCCACCGGGGACTAGCGGGGGTGGATACGCAGTATTTT
D: -; length: 16; V: TRBV15; J: TRBJ1-3; size: -; CDR3: CATSRTETGFGNTIYF; DNA: TGTGCCACCAGCAGAACAGAAACAGGGTTTGGAAACACCATATATTTT
D: -; length: 17; V: TRBV4-1; J: TRBJ2-1; size: -; CDR3: CASSQENYLSSYNEQFF; DNA: TGCGCCAGCAGCCAAGAGAACTACCTAAGCTCCTACAATGAGCAGTTCTTC
D: -; length: 15; V: TRBV7-9; J: TRBJ2-7; size: -; CDR3: CASSDRAVGEYEQYF; DNA: TGTGCCAGCAGCGACCGGGCCGTGGGAGAATACGAGCAGTACTTC
D: -; length: 14; V: TRBV9; J: TRBJ1-2; size: -; CDR3: CASSVDLTAYGYTF; DNA: TGTGCCAGCAGCGTAGACTTGACAGCCTATGGCTACACCTTC
D: TRBD2; length: 18; V: TRBV18; J: TRBJ2-7; size: once; CDR3: CASSPLPHVAGVSYEQYF; DNA: TGTGCCAGCTCACCATTACCGCACGTTGCGGGGGTTTCCTACGAGCAGTACTTC
D: -; length: 15; V: TRBV6-1; J: TRBJ2-7; size: -; CDR3: CASSEEWAGSYEQYF; DNA: TGTGCCAGCAGTGAAGAATGGGCGGGTAGCTACGAGCAGTACTTC
D: -; length: 15; V: TRBV6-1; J: TRBJ2-7; size: few; CDR3: CASLYRDTESGEQYF; DNA: TGTGCCAGCTTATACCGGGACACGGAATCCGGCGAGCAGTACTTC
D: -; length: 16; V: TRBV5-1; J: TRBJ2-3; size: -; CDR3: CASSFGFFSSTDTQYF; DNA: TGCGCCAGCAGCTTCGGGTTTTTCTCTAGCACAGATACGCAGTATTTT
D: -; length: 13; V: TRBV6-5; J: TRBJ2-7; size: few; CDR3: CASSPDWNYEQYF; DNA: TGTGCCAGCAGCCCGGACTGGAACTACGAGCAGTACTTC
D: -; length: 13; V: TRBV9; J: TRBJ2-5; size: -; CDR3: CASSPDGVETQYF; DNA: TGTGCCAGCAGCCCAGACGGCGTCGAGACCCAGTACTTC
D: TRBD2; length: 16; V: TRBV27; J: TRBJ2-7; size: -; CDR3: CASSFLTSGGTYEQYF; DNA: TGTGCCAGCAGTTTCCTGACTAGCGGGGGTACCTACGAGCAGTACTTC
D: -; length: 16; V: TRBV4-1; J: TRBJ2-7; size: -; CDR3: CASSQKAQTSSYEQYF; DNA: TGCGCCAGCAGCCAGAAAGCCCAAACTAGCTCCTACGAGCAGTACTTC
D: -; length: 16; V: TRBV9; J: TRBJ1-1; size: -; CDR3: CASSVVGTDGHTEAFF; DNA: TGTGCCAGCAGCGTAGTGGGCACGGATGGGCACACTGAAGCTTTCTTT
D: -; length: 14; V: TRBV30; J: TRBJ2-5; size: -; CDR3: CAWDPLGASGTQYF; DNA: TGTGCCTGGGACCCCCTAGGGGCCTCAGGGACCCAGTACTTC
D: -; length: 15; V: TRBV10-2; J: TRBJ1-6; size: -; CDR3: CASSDGSSYNSPLHF; DNA: TGCGCCAGCAGTGACGGTAGCTCCTATAATTCACCCCTCCACTTT
D: -; length: 12; V: TRBV5-8; J: TRBJ2-7; size: -; CDR3: CASSNRDYEQYF; DNA: TGTGCCAGCAGCAACCGGGACTACGAGCAGTACTTC
D: TRBD1; length: 16; V: TRBV6-5; J: TRBJ1-6; size: -; CDR3: CASSYSPRQGGSPLHF; DNA: TGTGCCAGCAGTTACTCCCCAAGACAGGGCGGTTCACCCCTCCACTTT
D: TRBD1; length: 14; V: TRBV27; J: TRBJ2-7; size: -; CDR3: CASSYGTGNYEQYF; DNA: TGTGCCAGCAGTTACGGGACAGGGAACTACGAGCAGTACTTC
D: TRBD1; length: 14; V: TRBV5-1; J: TRBJ1-2; size: -; CDR3: CASTENRGFYGYTF; DNA: TGCGCCAGCACGGAAAACAGGGGGTTCTATGGCTACACCTTC
D: -; length: 17; V: TRBV4-1; J: TRBJ2-3; size: -; CDR3: CASSQDVKGGITDTQYF; DNA: TGCGCCAGCAGCCAAGATGTTAAAGGGGGGATAACAGATACGCAGTATTTT